This T cell receptor (delta chain) derives from a study of Vδ1+ human thymocytes. Study conclusions and caveats: Thymic TRG and TRD repertoires appeared highly polyclonal, with Gaussian CDR3 length distributions.

Notes on this clone: Its antigen is as yet unknown.

The ends were cut back, 2 bases at V and 3 bases at J, with 22 bases in the middle. The length of the CDR3 is 18 residues. The germline gives CDR1 TSWWSYY, CDR2 QGS. RNA was extracted from the cells and then reverse transcribed. Multiplex PCR used pooled V-gene forward primers and a constant-region reverse primer to amplify CDR3s. TCRdb processed the multiplex PCR reads again with the CATT caller. The sample holds 80,000 or so delta-chain clones, around 34% seen once. V gene TRDV1 combines with J gene TRDJ1; D remains ambiguous. The sequence came from a boy in the first two years of life who had congenital heart surgery. The material sequenced was Vdelta1+ gamma-delta thymocytes from the thymus. Subset indicated: FACS-sorted CD3+ TCRalphabeta- TCRVdelta1+ TCRVdelta2- thymocytes. CDR3 loop: CALGEKPLESLTPDKLIF. Here the CDR3 DNA reads TGTGCTCTTGGGGAAAAACCCCTAGAGTCCCTGACCCCCGATAAACTCATCTTT.